These 3 T cell receptor beta chains share one sample of origin, sequenced in a study of beta chain features in type 1 diabetes. What was sequenced were expressed TCRB transcripts, since all of the isolated RNA had been reverse transcribed. Generated by immunoSEQ multiplex PCR, the TCRdb table keeps only in-frame clones and is missing some. The sample lists around 360,000 clones; 10% to 15% were seen once. Their antigens remain unidentified. Overall study findings and caveats: Researchers report that Type 1 diabetes patients had moderately but significantly shorter TCRB CDR3s across all four CD4+ subsets.

The sample consisted of naive CD4+ T cells from blood. These receptor sequences come from a woman aged 18-29 years with type 1 diabetes.

This clone was observed a handful of times. The chain combines TRBV5-6 with TRBJ2-7; 11 bases agree with TRBD1. This CDR3 spans 15 amino acids. V shed 0 bases, J shed 3 bases, and the junction held 2 bases outside the gene matches. In germline, CDR1 is SGHDT, CDR2 YYEEEE. Here the CDR3 reads CASSLAGTGGYEQYF. The CDR3 region has the DNA TGTGCCAGCAGCTTGGCCGGGACAGGGGGCTACGAGCAGTACTTC.

This clone has a handful of counts. This rearrangement joins TRBV29-1 to TRBJ1-2; no clear D gene. This CDR3 comprises 16 residues. V lost 7 bases, J lost 1 base, and 22 bases lay in between. Germline CDR1 SQVTM, CDR2 ANQGSEA. As DNA, the CDR3 is TGCAGCGCACGCCCTAGTGGTCTGAAGAATAACTATGGCTACACCTTC. Residues: CSARPSGLKNNYGYTF.

This clone occurred a few times. The chain employs TRBV7-2 and TRBJ2-7; D perhaps matches TRBD2 (6 bases). Per the germline V gene, CDR1 is SGHTA and CDR2 is FQGNSA. Trimming removed 7 bases from V and 2 bases from J, with 15 bases in between. The CDR3 is made up of 14 amino acids. CDR3 sequence: CASTRREYTYEQYF. CDR3 coding DNA: TGTGCCAGCACCAGACGGGAGTACACCTACGAGCAGTACTTC.